Listed below are T cell receptor beta chains from one sample, sequenced in a study of early T cells in non-severe SARS-CoV-2 infection. TCRdb re-analysed the 5' RACE reads in MiXCR, keeping a single row per CDR3 protein. Counted here are 70,000 to 75,000 distinct CDR3 sequences, approximately 12% occurring once; the ten biggest clones make up approximately 4.9%. The sequencing input was whole blood. These receptors originate from an adult who was a healthcare worker with PCR-confirmed SARS-CoV-2 infection or an uninfected control (not recorded which). The CDR3 runs from the conserved cysteine through the conserved F or W. Each record gives: CDR3 length, clone size, V gene, CDR3 protein. Size values are once, few and many counts, or a class for expanded clones, and some rows have none.

>14|few|TRBV7-3
CASSFNGRTGELFF
>14|-|TRBV12-3/TRBV12-4
CASSFGLSYNEQFF
>11|few|TRBV7-8
CASSLEYEQYF
>17|many|TRBV3-1
CASSQLIRGKKNEKLFF
>19|few|TRBV4-2
CASSQDRLRVATGANVLTF
>12|-|TRBV14
CASSHLTYEQYF
>14|-|TRBV20-1
CSARDGYAGNGYTF
>14|few|TRBV19
CASSVISGANVLTF
>14|-|TRBV18
CASANGNSNQPQHF
>15|few|TRBV9
CASSVTSGTSNEQFF
>15|many|TRBV3-1
CASSQDRGAHYGYTF
>14|-|TRBV20-1
CSAEWWSRGNEQFF
>17|-|TRBV4-1
CASSCVLSRRPRQPQHF
>15|-|TRBV6-1
CASSALGQGADTQYF
>15|many|TRBV6-4
CASHPSSFSYNEQFF
>12|few|TRBV6-2/TRBV6-3
CASSYGGREQYF
>15|few|TRBV20-1
CSARKGTGDNSPLHF
>16|many|TRBV20-1
CSARDRRETPTDTQYF
>15|-|TRBV5-6
CASSSGTSVYDEQFF
>14|many|TRBV7-9
CASSWTASNSPLHF
>15|-|TRBV5-5
CASSSGLAGDNIQYF
>15|-|TRBV7-3
CASSLKAGSTDTQYF
>14|many|TRBV28
CASSRQVASTEAFF
>12|-|TRBV30
CAWSVVYSPLHF
>16|many|TRBV12-3/TRBV12-4
CASSSTSGVGTDTQYF
>16|few|TRBV9
CASSVTGLAGADTQYF
>15|many|TRBV7-9
CASSPPGQSIYGYTF
>13|few|TRBV29-1
CSVWGVLNTEAFF